This is a list of T cell receptor beta chains from one sample in a study of T cell repertoires in cytomegalovirus infection. A single record per CDR3 protein comes from TCRdb applying MiXCR to the reads. The table shows 700,000 to 850,000 distinct CDR3 sequences, with approximately 32% occurring only once. The antigens of these receptors remain unknown. The sequencing used cultured CD8+ T cells from PBMCs, collected from culture after CMV antigen stimulation. The receptor set was obtained from a human donor in good health (CMV status not recorded). Some clones in this sample may be carry-over from other donors' samples. The CDR3 runs from the conserved cysteine through the conserved F or W. The D gene is left open where the match is weak. Rows give clone size only sometimes, using once, few, many, or a class for an expanded clone.

J gene	V gene	D gene	clone size	CDR3 DNA	CDR3 protein
TRBJ1-1	TRBV19	.	few	TGTGCCAGTAGTATATGGACGGGCACTGAAGCTTTCTTT	CASSIWTGTEAFF
TRBJ1-6	TRBV2	.	.	TGTGCCAGCAATCTCGAGAGGGGACAAAGCTCCTATAATTCACCCCTCCACTTT	CASNLERGQSSYNSPLHF
TRBJ1-1	TRBV6-4	.	.	TGTGCCAGCAGCATACCGGGACAAACGAACACTGAAGCTTTCTTT	CASSIPGQTNTEAFF
TRBJ2-3	TRBV6-6	TRBD2	few	TGTGCCAGCTCTTTGGACGGGAGGGGCACAGATACGCAGTATTTT	CASSLDGRGTDTQYF
TRBJ2-1	TRBV27	TRBD1	.	TGTGCCACAGGGACAGGGGGGTACAATGAGCAGTTCTTC	CATGTGGYNEQFF
TRBJ2-1	TRBV12-3/TRBV12-4	.	few	TGTGCCAGCAGTTCGAAAGGCTGGGTCAATGAGCAGTTCTTC	CASSSKGWVNEQFF
TRBJ2-3	TRBV7-9	.	.	TGTGCCAGCAGACCAAAGGGGCCGGATACGCAGTATTTT	CASRPKGPDTQYF
TRBJ1-1	TRBV19	.	few	TGTGCCAGTAGTATAGATGAAGGGTTGAACACTGAAGCTTTCTTT	CASSIDEGLNTEAFF
TRBJ1-1	TRBV25-1	.	many	TGTGCCAGCAGTGAACAGGGATGGGCGACTGAAGCTTTCTTT	CASSEQGWATEAFF
TRBJ1-1	TRBV15	.	.	TGTGCCACCAGCAGAGATTTCCTTGCTTTGAACAGGCGAGCTTTCTTT	CATSRDFLALNRRAFF
TRBJ2-7	TRBV6-5	TRBD1	many	TGTGCCAGCAGTTATGGGGCAGGGGGAAGGGTTGCCTACGAGCAGTACTTC	CASSYGAGGRVAYEQYF
TRBJ1-1	TRBV19	TRBD1	few	TGTGCCAGTAGTATGGCTACGGGGACAGGGTCGGTAGATGCTTTCTTT	CASSMATGTGSVDAFF
TRBJ1-1	TRBV5-6	.	.	TGTGCCAGCAGCTCTACAGGGTATCGTTCTGAAGCTTTCTTT	CASSSTGYRSEAFF
TRBJ1-5	TRBV4-1	TRBD1	.	TGTGCCAGCAGCCACCCGACGGACGGGACAGCGGGTTCTGTTGGTCCCAATCAGCCCCAGCATTTT	CASSHPTDGTAGSVGPNQPQHF
TRBJ1-2	TRBV11-2	.	.	TGTGCCAGCAGCGAGGGGGAGTCGCACACCTTC	CASSEGESHTF
TRBJ2-6	TRBV19	.	few	TGTGCCAGTAAGAGGGGTTCTGGGCCCTCTGGGGCCAACGTCCTGACTTTC	CASKRGSGPSGANVLTF
TRBJ2-7	TRBV11-3	.	few	TGTGCCAGCAGCTTACCCTTCCGCTTTCTTTACGAGCAGTACTTC	CASSLPFRFLYEQYF
TRBJ1-5	TRBV6-1	TRBD1	.	TGTGCCAGCAGTTACAGGGGGACTATCGATCAGCCCCAGCATTTT	CASSYRGTIDQPQHF
TRBJ2-3	TRBV27	TRBD2	few	TGTGCCAGCAGTTTCTTTCCGGGACTAGCGGGGGGGCAGGGCACAGATACGCAGTATTTT	CASSFFPGLAGGQGTDTQYF
TRBJ2-1	TRBV7-6	TRBD1	many	TGTGCCAGCAGCTTAGAGCGTGGGGGACAGGGGCACAATGAGCAGTTCTTC	CASSLERGGQGHNEQFF
TRBJ1-6	TRBV20-1	.	.	TGCAGTGCTAGAGCCACATTCGACACTCCCTTGGATTCACCCCTCCACTTT	CSARATFDTPLDSPLHF
TRBJ1-1	TRBV20-1	TRBD1	few	TGCAGTGCCTACGCCTTGGACAGGGGGGGGACTGAAGCTTTCTTT	CSAYALDRGGTEAFF
TRBJ1-2	TRBV7-9	.	.	TGTGCCAGCAGCTCTCTACTACAGGCCTACCTGCCTGGCTACACCTTC	CASSSLLQAYLPGYTF
TRBJ2-1	TRBV27	TRBD1	.	TGTGCCAGCAGTCCAATGCAGGGGGCGCCTTACAATGAGCAGTTCTTC	CASSPMQGAPYNEQFF
TRBJ1-1	TRBV4-1	TRBD1	.	TGCGCCAGCAGCCAAGGACCCTCCCTCATCCTACCCCCCGCCTCGACAGGGATGAACACTGAAGCTTTCTTT	CASSQGPSLILPPASTGMNTEAFF